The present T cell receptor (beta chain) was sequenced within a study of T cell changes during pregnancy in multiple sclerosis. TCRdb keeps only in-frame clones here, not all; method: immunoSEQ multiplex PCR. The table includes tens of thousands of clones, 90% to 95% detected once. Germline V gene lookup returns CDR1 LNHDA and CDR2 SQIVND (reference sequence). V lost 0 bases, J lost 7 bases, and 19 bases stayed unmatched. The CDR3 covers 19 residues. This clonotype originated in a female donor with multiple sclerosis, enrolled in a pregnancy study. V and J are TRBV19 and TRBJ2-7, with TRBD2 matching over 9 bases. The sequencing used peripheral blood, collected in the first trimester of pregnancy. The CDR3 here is CASSIDWPRPSGNRPEQYF. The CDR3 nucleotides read TGTGCCAGTAGTATAGATTGGCCCAGGCCTAGCGGGAATCGCCCGGAGCAGTACTTC.